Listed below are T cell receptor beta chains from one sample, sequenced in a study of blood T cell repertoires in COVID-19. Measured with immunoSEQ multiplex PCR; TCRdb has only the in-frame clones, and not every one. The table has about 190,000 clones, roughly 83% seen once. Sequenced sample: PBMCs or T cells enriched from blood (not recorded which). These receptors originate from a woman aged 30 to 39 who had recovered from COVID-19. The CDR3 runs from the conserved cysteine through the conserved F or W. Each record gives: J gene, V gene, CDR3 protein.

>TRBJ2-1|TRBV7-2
CASSLWGGRTYNEQFF
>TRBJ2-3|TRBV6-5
CASSDSRGVPNTQYF
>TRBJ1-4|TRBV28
CASSLSGTGGEKLFF
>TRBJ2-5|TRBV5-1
CASSPRTGAGETQYF
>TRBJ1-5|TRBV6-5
CASSPMNRGYQPQHF
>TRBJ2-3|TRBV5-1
CASSLATSGDTQYF
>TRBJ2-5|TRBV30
CAWSGDRGETQYF
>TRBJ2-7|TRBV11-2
CASTLGLAGYEQYF
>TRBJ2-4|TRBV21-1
CASSKAGAKNIQYF
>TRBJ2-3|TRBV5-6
CASSFPGGSRADTQYF
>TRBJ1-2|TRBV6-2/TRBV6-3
CASSQGYGYTF
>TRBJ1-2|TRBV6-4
CASSAREEDGYTF
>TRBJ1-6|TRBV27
CASKRQGRLDSPLHF
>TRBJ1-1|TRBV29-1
CSGRRGAANTEAFF
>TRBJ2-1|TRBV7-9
CASTPPRGYNEQFF
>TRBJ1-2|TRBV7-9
CASSLGTVPTYGYTF
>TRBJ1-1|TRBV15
CATSRGPLTGNEAFF
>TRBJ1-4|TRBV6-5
CASSYSVWENEKLFF
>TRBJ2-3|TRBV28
CASSPGTKSTDTQYF
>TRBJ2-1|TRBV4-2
CASSPAAGGAYNEQFF
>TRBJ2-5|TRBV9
CASSVRSFGVAQYF
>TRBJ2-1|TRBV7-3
CASSPGVGLAGKNEQFF
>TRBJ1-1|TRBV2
CASSGAQGENTEAFF
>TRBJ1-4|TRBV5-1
CASSWGRPNNEKLFF
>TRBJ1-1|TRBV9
CASSFGQATEAFF
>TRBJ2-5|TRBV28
CASSRSGSGETQYF
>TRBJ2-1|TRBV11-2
CASSPFRRGFRYNEQFF
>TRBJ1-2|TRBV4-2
CASSQEGGNYGYTF
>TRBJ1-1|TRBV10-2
CASNRQGEAFF
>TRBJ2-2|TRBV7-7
CASSFISGRNTGELFF
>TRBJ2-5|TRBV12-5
CASGLVGRETQYF
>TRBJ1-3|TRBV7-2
CASSLEGGRRTRNTIYF
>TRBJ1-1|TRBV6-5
CASTEGFEAFF
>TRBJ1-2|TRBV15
CATRGTGERYTF
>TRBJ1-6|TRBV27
CASSLRTGIFSPLHF
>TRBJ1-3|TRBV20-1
CSASRPGTGMSSGNTIYF
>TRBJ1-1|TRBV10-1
CASMSVQGKAFF
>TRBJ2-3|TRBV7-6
CASSSGREYTDTQYF
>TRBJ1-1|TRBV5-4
CASSRRGATEAFF
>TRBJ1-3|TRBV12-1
CASLQGAGNTIYF
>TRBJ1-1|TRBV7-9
CASSSSDGNTEAFF